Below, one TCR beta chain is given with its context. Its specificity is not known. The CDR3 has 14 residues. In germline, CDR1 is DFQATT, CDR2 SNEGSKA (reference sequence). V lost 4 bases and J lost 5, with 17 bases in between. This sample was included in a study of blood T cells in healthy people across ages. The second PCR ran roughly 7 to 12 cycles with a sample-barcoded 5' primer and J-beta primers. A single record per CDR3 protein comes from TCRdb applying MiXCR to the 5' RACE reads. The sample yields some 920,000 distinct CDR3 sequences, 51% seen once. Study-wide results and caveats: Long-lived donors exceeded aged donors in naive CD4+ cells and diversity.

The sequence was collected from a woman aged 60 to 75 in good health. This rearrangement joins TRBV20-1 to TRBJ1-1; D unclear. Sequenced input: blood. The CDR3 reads CSATKDGVGTEAFF. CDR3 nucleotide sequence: TGCAGTGCTACCAAGGATGGGGTAGGGACTGAAGCTTTCTTT.